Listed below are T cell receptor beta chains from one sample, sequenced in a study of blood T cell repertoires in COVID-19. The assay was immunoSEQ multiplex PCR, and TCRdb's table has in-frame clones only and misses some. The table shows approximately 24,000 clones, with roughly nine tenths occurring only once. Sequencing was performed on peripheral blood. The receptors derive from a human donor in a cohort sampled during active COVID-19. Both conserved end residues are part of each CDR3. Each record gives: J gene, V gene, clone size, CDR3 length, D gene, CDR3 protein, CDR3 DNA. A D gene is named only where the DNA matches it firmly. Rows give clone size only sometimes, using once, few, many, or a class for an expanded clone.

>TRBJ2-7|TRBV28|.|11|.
CASSLVSEQYF
TGTGCCAGCAGTCTCGTGTCGGAGCAGTACTTC
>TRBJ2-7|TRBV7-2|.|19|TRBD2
CASSSGTSGRYGSSYEQYF
TGTGCCAGCAGCTCCGGGACTAGCGGGAGGTACGGGAGCTCCTACGAGCAGTACTTC
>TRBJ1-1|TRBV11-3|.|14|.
CASSLQGANTEAFF
TGTGCCAGCAGCTTACAGGGTGCGAACACTGAAGCTTTCTTT
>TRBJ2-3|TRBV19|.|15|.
CASSIPGSRGDTQYF
TGTGCCAGTAGTATCCCCGGGAGCCGAGGGGATACGCAGTATTTT
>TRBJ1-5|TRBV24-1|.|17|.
CATSDFKGAEYNQPQHF
TGTGCCACCAGTGATTTTAAAGGGGCAGAATACAATCAGCCCCAGCATTTT
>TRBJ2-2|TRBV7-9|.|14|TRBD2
CASSFGGDTGELFF
TGTGCCAGCAGCTTTGGGGGGGACACCGGGGAGCTGTTTTTT
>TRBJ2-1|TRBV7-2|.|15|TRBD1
CASSLVGQGGNEQFF
TGTGCCAGCAGCTTAGTGGGACAGGGTGGCAATGAGCAGTTCTTC
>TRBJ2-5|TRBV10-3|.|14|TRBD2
CAISPGLVMETQYF
TGTGCCATCAGCCCGGGACTAGTAATGGAGACCCAGTACTTC
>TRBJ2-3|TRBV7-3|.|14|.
CASSLGTRGDTQYF
TGTGCCAGCAGCTTAGGCACAAGGGGAGATACGCAGTATTTT
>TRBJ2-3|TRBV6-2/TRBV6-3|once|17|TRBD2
CASSYSLTSGSTDTQYF
TGTGCCAGCAGTTACTCCCTGACTAGCGGTAGCACAGATACGCAGTATTTT
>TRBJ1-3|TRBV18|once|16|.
CASSPLRTASGNTIYF
TGTGCCAGCTCACCACTTCGGACAGCAAGTGGAAACACCATATATTTT
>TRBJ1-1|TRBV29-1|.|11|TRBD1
CSSGQGAKAFF
TGCAGCTCCGGACAGGGGGCAAAAGCTTTCTTT
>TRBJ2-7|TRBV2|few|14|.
CASKREKQGYEQYF
TGTGCCAGTAAGAGGGAAAAGCAAGGTTACGAGCAGTACTTC